The rows below give T cell receptor beta chains drawn from one sample of a study of cytomegalovirus exposure and HLA in healthy donors. Clones were sequenced by immunoSEQ multiplex PCR, and TCRdb holds only the in-frame ones, with some missing. The sample contains about 130,000 clones, 74% of which appear only once. The sequencing sample was made of PBMCs. The receptors were gathered from a woman in her forties or fifties in good health and CMV-seropositive. Each CDR3 is given with its conserved first and last residue.

V	J	CDR3
TRBV10-3	TRBJ2-3	CAITNLAGPTDTQYF
TRBV28	TRBJ2-7	CASSLEDRGAYEQYF
TRBV7-2	TRBJ2-2	CASSLEASNTGELFF
TRBV5-1	TRBJ1-2	CASSSTPGQTPYGYTF
TRBV5-1	TRBJ2-7	CASSYGLAGGPSSYEQYF
TRBV7-9	TRBJ2-5	CASSEQGGRETQYF
TRBV10-1	TRBJ2-7	CASSDGQGPKDEQYF
TRBV28	TRBJ2-7	CASSLLRDTSYEQYF
TRBV5-5	TRBJ1-5	CASSPDYSNQPQHF
TRBV28	TRBJ1-6	CASSPPGEYSPLHF
TRBV4-2	TRBJ2-7	CASSRGLAGGSAYEQYF
TRBV30	TRBJ2-7	CAWSGDSLREQYF
TRBV7-9	TRBJ1-3	CASSLVNPRGNTIYF
TRBV6-1	TRBJ1-5	CASSGTAHQPQHF
TRBV4-1	TRBJ2-7	CASSQVSSREQYF
TRBV5-1	TRBJ2-5	CASSSMGTGETETQYF
TRBV27	TRBJ2-7	CASSLSLQRGQTYEQYF
TRBV7-9	TRBJ2-7	CASSSNYEQYF
TRBV14	TRBJ1-3	CASSTTQSGNTIYF
TRBV30	TRBJ1-3	CALDGSSGNTIYF
TRBV10-3	TRBJ2-3	CAISRGAQSDTQYF
TRBV28	TRBJ1-6	CASSTTGGGGNSPLHF
TRBV28	TRBJ2-7	CASKTGQSSSHEQYF
TRBV18	TRBJ2-5	CASSPQEGAMGQETQYF